These T cell receptor beta chains were read from a single sample in a study of T-cell memory formation after mild COVID-19. Using its own MiXCR run on the 5' RACE reads, TCRdb lists one record per CDR3 protein. Here the sample spans 250,000 to 350,000 distinct CDR3 sequences, roughly a fifth being singletons. The specimen was PBMCs or a T cell subset sorted from them (not recorded which). These receptors were taken from a young man who had mild COVID-19 (a few samples of this study predate the infection). Cell type and time point are not known. CDR3s include the opening cysteine and the closing phenylalanine or tryptophan. A D gene is named only where the DNA matches it firmly. Size tells how often a clone was seen (once, few, many) or the class of an expanded clone, and some rows leave it out.

CDR3 protein: CASTEATGLSTEAFF; V gene: TRBV12-3/TRBV12-4; D gene: NA; J gene: TRBJ1-1; clone size: NA
CDR3 protein: CASKQGWGKLFF; V gene: TRBV12-3/TRBV12-4; D gene: TRBD1; J gene: TRBJ1-4; clone size: many
CDR3 protein: CASSQGAGSDTGELFF; V gene: TRBV4-3; D gene: NA; J gene: TRBJ2-2; clone size: few
CDR3 protein: CASSLDGGRNEQYF; V gene: TRBV11-3; D gene: TRBD2; J gene: TRBJ2-7; clone size: once
CDR3 protein: CASSELTRGLPQYF; V gene: TRBV2; D gene: TRBD1; J gene: TRBJ2-5; clone size: many
CDR3 protein: CASSRHVGFGYTF; V gene: TRBV4-1; D gene: NA; J gene: TRBJ1-2; clone size: NA
CDR3 protein: CSAIRAGEQFF; V gene: TRBV20-1; D gene: NA; J gene: TRBJ2-1; clone size: once
CDR3 protein: CASSVRGRGDTQYF; V gene: TRBV9; D gene: NA; J gene: TRBJ2-3; clone size: few
CDR3 protein: CASSRGRDSQPQHF; V gene: TRBV5-6; D gene: NA; J gene: TRBJ1-5; clone size: few
CDR3 protein: CASSLFGYPQYF; V gene: TRBV25-1; D gene: NA; J gene: TRBJ2-3; clone size: NA
CDR3 protein: CATRGQGTRELFF; V gene: TRBV24-1; D gene: TRBD1; J gene: TRBJ2-2; clone size: NA
CDR3 protein: CASSRGSTPYEQYF; V gene: TRBV4-1; D gene: NA; J gene: TRBJ2-7; clone size: few
CDR3 protein: CASSQEGGLREQFF; V gene: TRBV4-3; D gene: NA; J gene: TRBJ2-1; clone size: NA
CDR3 protein: CASREGASLIPQPQHF; V gene: TRBV5-5; D gene: TRBD1; J gene: TRBJ1-5; clone size: NA
CDR3 protein: CSVATSGGLRETQYF; V gene: TRBV29-1; D gene: TRBD2; J gene: TRBJ2-5; clone size: NA
CDR3 protein: CSAGTSGETQYF; V gene: TRBV20-1; D gene: TRBD2; J gene: TRBJ2-5; clone size: few
CDR3 protein: CASSLTPSGAETQYF; V gene: TRBV7-3; D gene: TRBD2; J gene: TRBJ2-5; clone size: NA
CDR3 protein: CASSLLFREDYEQYF; V gene: TRBV11-2; D gene: NA; J gene: TRBJ2-7; clone size: NA
CDR3 protein: CASSQMGYGHTEAFF; V gene: TRBV4-2; D gene: NA; J gene: TRBJ1-1; clone size: few
CDR3 protein: CASSSAGTLVYEQYF; V gene: TRBV5-1; D gene: NA; J gene: TRBJ2-7; clone size: NA